Each of the 25 T cell receptor beta chains below was sequenced from the same sample in a study of radiotherapy plus CTLA-4 blockade in lung cancer. The repertoire was sequenced with immunoSEQ multiplex PCR; TCRdb's copy has only in-frame clones and lacks some. The sample contains approximately 100,000 clones, approximately 81% of which appear only once. The sample here was peripheral blood, taken from a patient treated with radiotherapy plus ipilimumab. These receptors originate from a human donor with non-small cell lung cancer that progressed on radiotherapy plus ipilimumab. Some clones in this sample may be carry-over from other donors' samples.

J is TRBJ1-3 and V is TRBV5-4, with 7 nucleotides matching TRBD1. The CDR3 length is 15 residues. Germline V gives CDR1 SGHNT, CDR2 YYREEE (reference sequence). Unmatched junction bases numbered 5, after V lost 3 bases and J lost 2 bases. For the CDR3, the DNA is TGTGCCAGCAGCTCCCCGGGACAGCCTGGAAACACCATATATTTT. Protein product: CASSSPGQPGNTIYF.

The chain is built from TRBV5-1 and TRBJ2-3; D ambiguous. This CDR3 has 16 residues. In germline, CDR1 is SGHRS, CDR2 YFSETQ. Trimming removed 4 bases from V and 0 bases from J, with 15 bases in between. CDR3 sequence reads: CASSPTSWASTDTQYF. In DNA form, the CDR3 reads TGCGCCAGCAGCCCCACCTCCTGGGCTAGCACAGATACGCAGTATTTT. Based on the CDR3 plus reference TRBV5-1 and TRBJ2-3, the full variable domain is KAGVTQTPRYLIKTRGQQVTLSCSPISGHRSVSWYQQTPGQGLQFLFEYFSETQRNKGNFPGRFSGRQFSNSRSEMNVSTLELGDSALYLCASSPTSWASTDTQYFGPGTRLTVL.

V usage is TRBV7-2 and J usage is TRBJ2-5, with D possibly matching TRBD2 (6 bases). Germline V gives CDR1 SGHTA, CDR2 FQGNSA. Trimming stripped 5 bases from V and 2 bases from J, with 12 bases between. The CDR3 runs to 14 residues. The CDR3 DNA sequence: TGTGCCAGCAGCCGTGTGACTAGTCAAGAGACCCAGTACTTC. Amino acids: CASSRVTSQETQYF. Looking up the rest from reference TRBV7-2 and TRBJ2-5 gives the full variable domain: GAGVSQSPSNKVTEKGKDVELRCDPISGHTALYWYRQSLGQGLEFLIYFQGNSAPDKSGLPSDRFSAERTGGSVSTLTIQRTQQEDSAVYLCASSRVTSQETQYFGPGTRLLVL.

V gene TRBV11-2 combines with J gene TRBJ2-4; D uncertain. The ends were cut back, 6 bases at V and 0 bases at J, with 6 bases in the middle. The CDR3 spans 13 residues. From germline, CDR1 is SGHAT and CDR2 FQNNGV. The CDR3 reads CASSPIAKNIQYF. The CDR3 bases are TGTGCCAGCAGTCCGATAGCCAAAAACATTCAGTACTTC.

The rearrangement joins TRBV7-9 to TRBJ2-7; 7 nucleotides match TRBD1. Germline V gene data show CDR1 as SEHNR and CDR2 as FQNEAQ (reference sequence). V dropped 5 bases and J dropped 2; count of bases not matched to a gene: 6. The CDR3 consists of 14 residues. CDR3 coding DNA: TGTGCCAGCAGCCAACAGGGGTTTACCTACGAGCAGTACTTC. Protein sequence: CASSQQGFTYEQYF.

The chain uses TRBV9 and TRBJ2-2; D tentatively fits TRBD1 or TRBD2 (6 bases each). The CDR3 covers 15 residues. Germline V gene lookup returns CDR1 SGDLS and CDR2 YYNGEE. The ends were cut back, 3 bases at V and 5 bases at J, with 14 bases in the middle. CDR3 in DNA: TGTGCCAGCAGCGCGCCGGGGGCGCGGACCGGGGAGCTGTTTTTT. Its protein is CASSAPGARTGELFF.

J is TRBJ1-1 and V is TRBV7-9; D remains ambiguous. Trimming removed 5 bases from V and 10 bases from J, with 14 bases in between. Germline V gene data show CDR1 as SEHNR and CDR2 as FQNEAQ (reference sequence). The CDR3 length is 12 residues. Here the CDR3 reads CASSQSGVGAFF. The CDR3 DNA reads as TGTGCCAGCAGCCAATCCGGGGTTGGAGCTTTCTTT.

This clone was counted a few times. The chain recombines TRBV7-9 with TRBJ1-2; the match to TRBD1 covers 9 bases. V trimming: 5 bases; J trimming: 8 bases; junction bases outside the gene matches: 6. The CDR3 totals 13 residues. Germline CDR1 SEHNR, CDR2 FQNEAQ (reference sequence). The CDR3 sequence is CASSGGQGSGYTF. In DNA form, the CDR3 reads TGTGCCAGCAGCGGAGGACAGGGGAGCGGCTACACCTTC.

The chain uses TRBV18 and TRBJ2-5; TRBD2 matches at 14 bases. The CDR3 runs 20 residues. Per the germline V gene, CDR1 is KGHSH and CDR2 is LQKENI. Trimming took 3 bases from V and 4 from J; bases not matched to a gene: 16. CDR3 bases: TGTGCCAGCTCACCTCTCCGTATACAACGACTAGCGGGGGGGCGAGAGACCCAGTACTTC. Translated: CASSPLRIQRLAGGRETQYF.

V and J are TRBV13 and TRBJ2-7, with D possibly matching TRBD2 (7 bases). Germline CDR1 and CDR2: PRHDT and FYEKMQ (reference sequence). CDR3 length: 16 amino acids. V gave up 5 bases and J gave up 3 bases, with 20 bases separating them. The CDR3 loop reads CASSPLGAGEVYEQYF. CDR3 sequence (DNA): TGTGCCAGCAGCCCCCTGGGGGCGGGGGAAGTCTACGAGCAGTACTTC.

V is TRBV29-1 and J is TRBJ2-7, with D perhaps matching TRBD1 (5 bases). CDR3 length: 12 residues. Trimming cost V 7 bases and J 2 bases, with 12 bases left between them. Germline V gene data show CDR1 as SQVTM and CDR2 as ANQGSEA. In DNA, the CDR3 is TGCAGCGCGCGAAGGACAACCTACGAGCAGTACTTC. Its translation: CSARRTTYEQYF.

V usage is TRBV9 and J usage is TRBJ2-1, with D possibly matching TRBD1 (6 bases). The ends were cut back, 0 bases at V and 5 bases at J, with 21 bases in the middle. CDR1 SGDLS and CDR2 YYNGEE come from the germline V gene. The CDR3 extends over 18 amino acids. CDR3 coding DNA: TGTGCCAGCAGCGTAGGGCCCCCGGGTAGGGGGTACAACAATGAGCAGTTCTTC. Translated, it gives CASSVGPPGRGYNNEQFF.

The rearrangement joins TRBV27 to TRBJ1-4; 7 bases agree with TRBD1. The ends lost 6 bases at V and 6 bases at J; junction bases unmatched: 13. There are 16 residues in the CDR3. Germline assignment: CDR1 MNHEY and CDR2 SMNVEV (reference sequence). The CDR3 bases are TGTGCCAGCAGGAGGAGGGGGCAGGGTTATGATGAAAAACTGTTTTTT. Translating it yields CASRRRGQGYDEKLFF.

This clone has just a few counts. The rearrangement links TRBV5-1 to TRBJ2-1; no reliable D call. V gave up 3 bases and J gave up 6 bases, with 10 bases separating them. The CDR3 spans 13 residues. The germline V gene has CDR1 SGHRS and CDR2 YFSETQ. DNA of the CDR3: TGCGCCAGCAGCTATGGATCAACCAATGAGCAGTTCTTC. Its protein is CASSYGSTNEQFF.

The V gene is TRBV27, the J gene TRBJ1-2; tentative D call: TRBD1 (6 bases). Trimming pared 4 bases from V and 7 bases from J, leaving 16 bases between. The CDR3 extends over 14 amino acids. The germline CDR1 and CDR2 sequences are MNHEY and SMNVEV (reference sequence). The CDR3 nucleotides read TGTGCCAGCAGTTATAGGCAGGGGTATAGTGGCTACACCTTC. The encoded protein is CASSYRQGYSGYTF.

The chain recombines TRBV7-9 with TRBJ2-1, with 9 bases matching TRBD2. The CDR3 totals 15 residues. Germline CDR1 reads SEHNR; CDR2 reads FQNEAQ (reference sequence). The trim removed 7 bases at V and 8 bases at J, leaving 12 bases unmatched. CDR3 in DNA: TGTGCCAGCACCTCTTGGTCTAGCGGGGAGGATGAGCAGTTCTTC. The encoded protein is CASTSWSSGEDEQFF.

The chain employs TRBV7-2 and TRBJ2-7; D is unresolved. This CDR3 has 14 residues. In germline, CDR1 is SGHTA, CDR2 FQGNSA. The V end was cut by 5 bases, the J end by 0 bases, with 11 bases between. In nucleotides, the CDR3 is TGTGCCAGCAGCCCACAGCTTAGCTCCTACGAGCAGTACTTC. Its protein product is CASSPQLSSYEQYF.

This rearrangement joins TRBV19 to TRBJ1-2, with 7 bases lining up with TRBD1. The CDR3 runs 13 residues. V lost 3 bases to trimming and J lost 6 bases; unmatched junction nucleotides: 4. CDR1 and CDR2 from the germline V gene are LNHDA and SQIVND (reference sequence). The CDR3 loop is CASSIRGEDGYTF. CDR3 DNA: TGTGCCAGTAGTATCAGGGGGGAAGATGGCTACACCTTC.

The V call is TRBV7-2, the J call TRBJ2-7; possible D gene TRBD2, 6 bases. The V end was cut by 2 bases, the J end by 0 bases, with 8 bases between. The CDR3 is 14 residues long. Germline V gene sequence: CDR1 SGHTA, CDR2 FQGNSA. The CDR3, as DNA: TGTGCCAGCAGCTTAAGGCGGGGCTCCTACGAGCAGTACTTC. This gives the protein CASSLRRGSYEQYF.

The V gene is TRBV6-5, the J gene TRBJ1-3; D is undetermined. Trimming pared 1 base from V and 0 bases from J, leaving 4 bases between. The CDR3 totals 14 residues. In germline, CDR1 is MNHEY, CDR2 SVGAGI. Here the CDR3 reads CASSYLGSGNTIYF. In nucleotides, the CDR3 is TGTGCCAGCAGTTACTTGGGCTCTGGAAACACCATATATTTT.

CDR3 in DNA: TGCGCCAGCAGCTTGAGCTGGGGGGTGATACAAGAGACCCAGTACTTC. Protein sequence: CASSLSWGVIQETQYF. This rearrangement joins TRBV5-1 to TRBJ2-5; TRBD2 might be the D (6 bases). The ends were cut back, 1 base at V and 2 bases at J, with 15 bases in the middle. This CDR3 spans 16 amino acids. Germline V gene lookup returns CDR1 SGHRS and CDR2 YFSETQ.

The V call is TRBV7-3, the J call TRBJ2-1; D is uncertain. Deletions cut 5 bases from V and 2 bases from J, with 13 bases between. Germline values: CDR1 SGHTA, CDR2 FQGTGA. CDR3 size: 15 residues. The CDR3 region has the DNA TGTGCCAGCAGCGCTTCAGTGAGAGCCTACAATGAGCAGTTCTTC. Residues: CASSASVRAYNEQFF.

This clone was observed a few times. This chain uses TRBV5-1 with TRBJ1-3, with D uncertain. V lost 0 bases to trimming and J lost 0 bases, with 4 bases between them. The germline V gene encodes CDR1 SGHRS and CDR2 YFSETQ. The CDR3 consists of 14 residues. CDR3 nucleotide sequence: TGCGCCAGCAGCTTGGACGACTCTGGAAACACCATATATTTT. It is translated as CASSLDDSGNTIYF. The whole variable domain, filled in from reference TRBV5-1 and TRBJ1-3, reads KAGVTQTPRYLIKTRGQQVTLSCSPISGHRSVSWYQQTPGQGLQFLFEYFSETQRNKGNFPGRFSGRQFSNSRSEMNVSTLELGDSALYLCASSLDDSGNTIYFGEGSWLTVV.

This CDR3 reads CASSVSASGAGGYEQYF. CDR3 nucleotide sequence: TGCGCCAGCAGCGTATCTGCCTCCGGGGCGGGAGGATACGAGCAGTACTTC. This rearrangement joins TRBV5-1 to TRBJ2-7; 8 nucleotides match TRBD2. The germline V gene has CDR1 SGHRS and CDR2 YFSETQ. The J segment lost 4 bases and the V segment lost 4 bases, leaving 16 bases of the junction unmatched. This CDR3 spans 17 amino acids.

A few counts support this clone. The CDR3, as DNA: TGTGCCAGCAGAACCCTGGAACTGGATGGCTACACCTTC. Protein product: CASRTLELDGYTF. The V gene is TRBV6-1, the J gene TRBJ1-2, with D unclear. Germline V gene data show CDR1 as MNHNS and CDR2 as SASEGT. The CDR3 sequence is 13 residues long. V was clipped by 6 bases and J by 6 bases, with 14 bases between them.